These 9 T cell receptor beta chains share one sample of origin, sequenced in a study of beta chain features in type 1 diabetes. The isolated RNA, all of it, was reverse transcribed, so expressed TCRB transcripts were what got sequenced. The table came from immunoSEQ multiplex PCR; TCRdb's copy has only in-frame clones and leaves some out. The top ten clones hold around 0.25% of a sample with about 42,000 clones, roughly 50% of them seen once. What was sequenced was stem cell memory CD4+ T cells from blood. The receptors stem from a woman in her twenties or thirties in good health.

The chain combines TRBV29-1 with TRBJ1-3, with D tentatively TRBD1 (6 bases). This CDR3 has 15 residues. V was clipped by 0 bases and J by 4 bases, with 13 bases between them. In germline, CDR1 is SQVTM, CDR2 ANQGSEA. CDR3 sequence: CSVEDRQEMGNTIYF. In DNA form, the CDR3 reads TGCAGCGTTGAAGATAGACAGGAGATGGGAAACACCATATATTTT.

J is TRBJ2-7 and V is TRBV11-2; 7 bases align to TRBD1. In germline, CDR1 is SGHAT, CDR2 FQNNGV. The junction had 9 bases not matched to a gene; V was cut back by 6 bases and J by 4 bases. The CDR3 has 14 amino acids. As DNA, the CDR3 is TGTGCCAGCAGGAGACCGGGACAGTCTTACGAGCAGTACTTC. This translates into CASRRPGQSYEQYF.

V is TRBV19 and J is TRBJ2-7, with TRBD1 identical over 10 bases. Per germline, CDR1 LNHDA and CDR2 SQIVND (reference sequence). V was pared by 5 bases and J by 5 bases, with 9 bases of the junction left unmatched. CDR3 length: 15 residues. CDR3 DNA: TGTGCCAGTAGTGCAAGACAGGGGGCGGTGGACGAGCAGTACTTC. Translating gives CASSARQGAVDEQYF.

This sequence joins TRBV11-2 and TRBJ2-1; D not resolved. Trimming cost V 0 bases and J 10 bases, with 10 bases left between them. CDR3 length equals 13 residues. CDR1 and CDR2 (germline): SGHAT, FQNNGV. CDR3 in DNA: TGTGCCAGCAGCTTAGATCGCGGAGAGGAGCAGTTCTTC. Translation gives CASSLDRGEEQFF.

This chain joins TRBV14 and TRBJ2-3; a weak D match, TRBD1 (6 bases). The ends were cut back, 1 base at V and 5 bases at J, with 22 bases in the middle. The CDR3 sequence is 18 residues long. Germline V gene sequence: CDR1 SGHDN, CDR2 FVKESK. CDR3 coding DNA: TGTGCCAGCAGCCAAGGGGGATTGGACCCCCCGACAGGAGATACGCAGTATTTT. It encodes CASSQGGLDPPTGDTQYF.

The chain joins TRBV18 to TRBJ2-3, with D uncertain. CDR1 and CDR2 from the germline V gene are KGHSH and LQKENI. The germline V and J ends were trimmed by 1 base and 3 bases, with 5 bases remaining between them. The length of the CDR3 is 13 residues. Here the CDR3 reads CASSPRRTDTQYF. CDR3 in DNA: TGTGCCAGCTCACCACGCCGGACAGATACGCAGTATTTT.

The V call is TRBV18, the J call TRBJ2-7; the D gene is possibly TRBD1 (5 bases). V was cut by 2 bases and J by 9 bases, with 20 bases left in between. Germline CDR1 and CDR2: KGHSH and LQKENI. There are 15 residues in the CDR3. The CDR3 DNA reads TGTGCCAGCTCACCAATGGAAGGCAGGGTCCCTAGGCAGTACTTC. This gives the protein CASSPMEGRVPRQYF.

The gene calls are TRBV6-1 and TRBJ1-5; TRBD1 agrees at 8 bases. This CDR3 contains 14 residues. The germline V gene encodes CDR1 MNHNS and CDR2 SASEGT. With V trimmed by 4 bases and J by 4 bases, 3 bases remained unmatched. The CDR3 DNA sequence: TGTGCCAGCAGTGCCGACAGGGGAAATCAGCCCCAGCATTTT. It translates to CASSADRGNQPQHF.

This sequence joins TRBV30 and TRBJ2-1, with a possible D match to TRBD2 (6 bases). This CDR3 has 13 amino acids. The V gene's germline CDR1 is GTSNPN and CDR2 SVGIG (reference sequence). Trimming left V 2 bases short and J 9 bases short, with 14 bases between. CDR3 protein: CAWSWVRGTEQFF. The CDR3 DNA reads TGTGCCTGGAGTTGGGTCCGCGGGACTGAGCAGTTCTTC.